This is a list of T cell receptor beta chains from one sample in a study of blood T cell repertoires in COVID-19. Sequencing was performed with immunoSEQ multiplex PCR; in TCRdb, only in-frame clones are kept and a portion is missing. Of some 22,000 clones listed, around 86% are singletons. Specimen: peripheral blood. The receptors were sampled from a human donor with active COVID-19. The donor label of this sample is uncertain. Each CDR3 is given without its conserved first and last residue.

TRBJ2-3	TRBV5-1	ASSLEVGGPTDTQY
TRBJ2-5	TRBV18	ASSELGAQETQY
TRBJ1-2	TRBV12-2	ASRLAVDRGLHGYT
TRBJ2-1	TRBV5-1	ASSRSGDNEQF
TRBJ2-3	TRBV11-2	ASSSSTGARPGMDTQY
TRBJ1-6	TRBV5-6	ASTSGGPRDSPLH
TRBJ2-7	TRBV12-3/TRBV12-4	ASRKGGAYEQY
TRBJ2-7	TRBV7-9	ASSLDRDEQY
TRBJ1-2	TRBV28	ASTAGTGVNYGYT
TRBJ2-5	TRBV5-4	ASSLLSGRPIGETQY
TRBJ2-7	TRBV15	ATSRGLAEQY
TRBJ2-6	TRBV7-6	ASSLKDRAGANVLT
TRBJ2-7	TRBV21-1	ASSKAARAARTISYEQY
TRBJ2-5	TRBV5-1	ASRGLQETQY
TRBJ1-5	TRBV11-2	ASSPDRLNQPQH
TRBJ1-2	TRBV15	ATSSRQGPTYGYT
TRBJ2-6	TRBV27	ASSSQTGTGSSGANVLT
TRBJ1-4	TRBV29-1	SVSTGVLEKLF
TRBJ2-3	TRBV5-6	ASSLRRDITDTQY
TRBJ1-3	TRBV4-2	ASSQVGGAVGDTIY
TRBJ2-7	TRBV5-4	ASSLEQGAYEQY
TRBJ1-2	TRBV28	ASSRKYRAPYGYT
TRBJ1-2	TRBV5-8	ASSWEGMSYGYT
TRBJ1-3	TRBV7-8	ASSIGHPTANTIY
TRBJ2-7	TRBV7-2	ASSLEGTSGYEQY
TRBJ1-1	TRBV6-5	ASSGQYTEAF
TRBJ1-4	TRBV14	ASSLVTGNNEKLF
TRBJ2-7	TRBV29-1	SVGVGGQREQY
TRBJ1-2	TRBV21-1	ASMEVMGDYT
TRBJ2-1	TRBV6-5	ASNSGGDNEQF
TRBJ2-2	TRBV29-1	SVGREGTSGRVDFVGELF
TRBJ1-4	TRBV3-1/TRBV3-2	ASSQDWGTGDEKLF
TRBJ1-4	TRBV5-1	ASSLAGAATDEKLF